This T cell receptor beta chain originates from a study of T cells after yellow fever vaccination. Study-level points and caveats: Detected again after the booster were most primary-vaccination clones, at 96% CD4 and 80% to 90% CD8.

As regards this clonotype: Its specificity is unknown.

From the 5' RACE reads, TCRdb called clonotypes with MiXCR, one entry per CDR3 protein. The table lists 170,000 or so distinct CDR3 sequences, approximately 9.9% of them singletons. The sequence was obtained from a man between 18 and 29 years old who received the YFV17D yellow fever vaccine. The sample in question was CD8+ T cells sorted from PBMCs, obtained 45 days after the yellow fever booster vaccination.

The CDR3 DNA reads as TGTGCCAGCAGTTACCGGGTGCCGGACTACGAGCAGTACTTC. It encodes CASSYRVPDYEQYF. The chain carries TRBV6-6 and TRBJ2-7; D not certain. The V gene lost 2 bases and the J gene lost 3 bases, with 11 bases spanning the gap. Germline CDR1 MNHNY, CDR2 SVGAGI (reference sequence). The CDR3 has 14 amino acids.